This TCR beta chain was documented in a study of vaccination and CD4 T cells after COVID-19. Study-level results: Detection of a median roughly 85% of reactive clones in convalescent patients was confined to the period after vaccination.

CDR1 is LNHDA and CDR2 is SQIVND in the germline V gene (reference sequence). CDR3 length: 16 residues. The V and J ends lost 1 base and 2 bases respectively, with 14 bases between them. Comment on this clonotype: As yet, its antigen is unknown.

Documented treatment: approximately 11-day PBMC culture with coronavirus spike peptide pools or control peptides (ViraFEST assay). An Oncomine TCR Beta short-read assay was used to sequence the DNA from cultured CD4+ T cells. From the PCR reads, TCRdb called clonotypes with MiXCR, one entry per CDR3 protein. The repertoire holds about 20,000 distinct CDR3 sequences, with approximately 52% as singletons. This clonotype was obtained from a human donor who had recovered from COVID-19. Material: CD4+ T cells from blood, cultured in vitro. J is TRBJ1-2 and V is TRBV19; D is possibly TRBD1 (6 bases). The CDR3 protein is CASSIGAGVQNYGYTF. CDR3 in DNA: TGTGCCAGTAGTATAGGGGCAGGGGTCCAAAACTATGGCTACACCTTC.